This T cell receptor beta chain was retrieved from a study of T cell changes during pregnancy in multiple sclerosis. Germline V lookup: CDR1 SGDLS, CDR2 YYNGEE. V gave up 0 bases and J gave up 2 bases; unmatched junction bases: 4. The CDR3 length is 16 residues. Using immunoSEQ multiplex PCR, the repertoire was profiled, and TCRdb retains in-frame clones only, with some absent. This sample has around 55,000 clones, with over 80% found just once. Sequenced material: CD4+ T cells from peripheral blood mononuclear cells, taken in the first trimester of pregnancy. The chain is built from TRBV9 and TRBJ2-2, with 7 bases that match TRBD2. This TCR derives from a female donor with multiple sclerosis, enrolled in a pregnancy study. The CDR3 reads CASSVGLAVNTGELFF. The CDR3 nucleotides are TGTGCCAGCAGCGTAGGCCTAGCGGTCAACACCGGGGAGCTGTTTTTT.